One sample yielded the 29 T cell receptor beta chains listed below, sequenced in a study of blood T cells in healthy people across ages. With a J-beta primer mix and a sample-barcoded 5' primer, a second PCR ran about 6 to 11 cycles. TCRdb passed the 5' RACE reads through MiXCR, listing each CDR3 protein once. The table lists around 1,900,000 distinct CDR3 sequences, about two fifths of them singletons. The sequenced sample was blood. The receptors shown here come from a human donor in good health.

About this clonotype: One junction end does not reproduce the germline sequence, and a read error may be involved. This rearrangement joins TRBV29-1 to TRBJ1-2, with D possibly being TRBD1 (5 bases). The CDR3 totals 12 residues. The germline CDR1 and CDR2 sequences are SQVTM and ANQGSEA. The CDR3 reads CGVDKQGGGYTF. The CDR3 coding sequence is TGCGGCGTTGACAAGCAGGGAGGGGGCTACACCTTC.

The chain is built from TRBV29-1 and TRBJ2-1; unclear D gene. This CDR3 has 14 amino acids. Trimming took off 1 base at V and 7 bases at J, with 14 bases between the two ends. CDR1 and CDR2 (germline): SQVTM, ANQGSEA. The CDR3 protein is CSVEGSNPRNEQFF. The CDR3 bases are TGCAGCGTTGAAGGGTCTAACCCCAGGAATGAGCAGTTCTTC.

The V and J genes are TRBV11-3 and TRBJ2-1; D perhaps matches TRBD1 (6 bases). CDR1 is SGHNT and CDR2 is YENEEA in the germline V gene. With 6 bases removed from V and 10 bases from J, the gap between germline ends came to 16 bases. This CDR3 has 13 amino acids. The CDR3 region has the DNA TGTGCCAGCAGGGCAGGGGCTCGTTCCGAGCAGTTCTTC. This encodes CASRAGARSEQFF.

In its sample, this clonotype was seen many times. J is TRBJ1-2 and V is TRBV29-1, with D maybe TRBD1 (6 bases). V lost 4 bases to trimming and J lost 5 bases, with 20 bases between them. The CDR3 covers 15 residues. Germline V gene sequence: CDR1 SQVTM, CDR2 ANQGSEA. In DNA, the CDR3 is TGCAGCGTTGGGGGGGCACGGGGATTCGGATATGGCTACACCTTC. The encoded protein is CSVGGARGFGYGYTF.

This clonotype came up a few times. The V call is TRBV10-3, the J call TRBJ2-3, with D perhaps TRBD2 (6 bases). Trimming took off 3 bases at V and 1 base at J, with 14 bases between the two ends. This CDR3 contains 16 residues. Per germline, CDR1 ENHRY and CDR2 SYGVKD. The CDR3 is CAISDRPGGGTDTQYF. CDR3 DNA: TGTGCCATCAGTGATCGTCCCGGGGGTGGCACAGATACGCAGTATTTT.

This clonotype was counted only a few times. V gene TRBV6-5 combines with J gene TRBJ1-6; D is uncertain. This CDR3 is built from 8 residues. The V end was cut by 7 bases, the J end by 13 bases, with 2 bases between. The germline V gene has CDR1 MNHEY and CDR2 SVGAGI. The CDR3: CASIPLHF. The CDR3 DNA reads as TGTGCCAGCATTCCCCTCCACTTT.

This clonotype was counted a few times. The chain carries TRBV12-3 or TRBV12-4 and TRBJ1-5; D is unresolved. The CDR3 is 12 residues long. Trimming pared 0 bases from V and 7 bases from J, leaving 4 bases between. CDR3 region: CASSLAPQPQHF. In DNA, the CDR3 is TGTGCCAGCAGTTTAGCCCCCCAGCCCCAGCATTTT.

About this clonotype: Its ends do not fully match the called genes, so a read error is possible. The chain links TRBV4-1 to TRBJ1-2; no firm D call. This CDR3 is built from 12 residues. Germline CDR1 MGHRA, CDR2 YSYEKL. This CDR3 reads CASSQDLYGHTF. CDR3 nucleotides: TGCGCCAGCAGCCAAGATCTTTATGGCCACACCTTC.

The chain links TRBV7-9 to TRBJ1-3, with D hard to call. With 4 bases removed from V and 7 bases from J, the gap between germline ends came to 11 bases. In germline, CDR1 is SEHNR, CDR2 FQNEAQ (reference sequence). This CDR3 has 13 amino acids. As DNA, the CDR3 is TGTGCCAGCAGCTACGAAGTGGGGAACACCATATATTTT. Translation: CASSYEVGNTIYF.

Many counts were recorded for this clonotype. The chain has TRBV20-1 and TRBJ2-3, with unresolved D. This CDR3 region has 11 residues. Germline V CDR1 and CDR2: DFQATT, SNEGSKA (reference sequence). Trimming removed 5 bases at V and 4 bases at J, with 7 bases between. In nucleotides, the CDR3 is TGCAGTGCTCCATTGGCAGATACGCAGTATTTT. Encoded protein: CSAPLADTQYF.

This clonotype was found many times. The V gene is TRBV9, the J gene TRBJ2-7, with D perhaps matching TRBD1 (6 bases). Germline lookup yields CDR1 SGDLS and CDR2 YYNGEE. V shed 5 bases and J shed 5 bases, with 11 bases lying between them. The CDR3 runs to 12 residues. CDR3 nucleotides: TGTGCCAGCAGTGTACAGGGTAACGAGCAGTACTTC. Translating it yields CASSVQGNEQYF.

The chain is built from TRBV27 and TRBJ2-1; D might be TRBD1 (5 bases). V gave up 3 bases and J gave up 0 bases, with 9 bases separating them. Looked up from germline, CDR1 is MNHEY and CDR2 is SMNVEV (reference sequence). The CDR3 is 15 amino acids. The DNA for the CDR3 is TGTGCCAGCAGTTTCGGACATTACTCCTACAATGAGCAGTTCTTC. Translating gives CASSFGHYSYNEQFF.

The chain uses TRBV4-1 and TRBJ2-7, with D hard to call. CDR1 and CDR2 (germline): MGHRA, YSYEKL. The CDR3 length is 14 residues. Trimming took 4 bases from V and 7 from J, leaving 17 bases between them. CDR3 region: CASSRGLPAGEQYF. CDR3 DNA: TGCGCCAGCAGCCGAGGTCTCCCAGCTGGGGAGCAGTACTTC.

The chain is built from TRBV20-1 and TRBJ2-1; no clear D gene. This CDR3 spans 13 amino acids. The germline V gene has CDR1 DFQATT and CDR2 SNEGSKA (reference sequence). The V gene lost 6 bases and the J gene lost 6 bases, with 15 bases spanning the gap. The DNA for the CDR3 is TGCAGTGCCCCTTTAAGAGGAATCAATGAGCAGTTCTTC. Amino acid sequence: CSAPLRGINEQFF.

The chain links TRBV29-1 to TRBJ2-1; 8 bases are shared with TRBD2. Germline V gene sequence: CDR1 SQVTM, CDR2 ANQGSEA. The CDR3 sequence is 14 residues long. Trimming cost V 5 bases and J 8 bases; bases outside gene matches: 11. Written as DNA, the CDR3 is TGCAGCGTTTCTAGCGGGCCGGTCGGGGATGAGCAGTTCTTC. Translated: CSVSSGPVGDEQFF.

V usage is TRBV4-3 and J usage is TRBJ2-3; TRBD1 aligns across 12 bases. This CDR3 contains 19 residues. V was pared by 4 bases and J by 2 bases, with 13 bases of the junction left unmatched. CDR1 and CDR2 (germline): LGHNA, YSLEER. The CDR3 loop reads CASSLLTGTGGSVTDTQYF. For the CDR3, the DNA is TGCGCCAGCAGCCTTCTCACCGGGACAGGGGGCAGTGTCACAGATACGCAGTATTTT.

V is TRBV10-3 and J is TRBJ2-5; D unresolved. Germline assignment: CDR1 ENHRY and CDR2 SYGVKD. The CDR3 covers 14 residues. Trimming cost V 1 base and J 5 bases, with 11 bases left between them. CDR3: CAISELGMGETQYF. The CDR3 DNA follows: TGTGCCATCAGTGAGTTAGGAATGGGGGAGACCCAGTACTTC.

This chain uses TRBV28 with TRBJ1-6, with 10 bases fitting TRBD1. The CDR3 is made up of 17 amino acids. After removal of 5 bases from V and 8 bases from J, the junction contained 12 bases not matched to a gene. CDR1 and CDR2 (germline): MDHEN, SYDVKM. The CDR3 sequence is CASSINPGTGAYSPLHF. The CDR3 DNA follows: TGTGCCAGCAGTATAAATCCCGGGACAGGGGCTTATTCACCCCTCCACTTT.

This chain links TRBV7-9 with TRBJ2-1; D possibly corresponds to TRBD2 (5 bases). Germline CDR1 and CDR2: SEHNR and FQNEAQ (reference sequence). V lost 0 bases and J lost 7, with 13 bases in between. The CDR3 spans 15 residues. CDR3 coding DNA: TGTGCCAGCAGCTTAGCGGGTCCGGGGATAAATGAGCAGTTCTTC. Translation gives CASSLAGPGINEQFF.

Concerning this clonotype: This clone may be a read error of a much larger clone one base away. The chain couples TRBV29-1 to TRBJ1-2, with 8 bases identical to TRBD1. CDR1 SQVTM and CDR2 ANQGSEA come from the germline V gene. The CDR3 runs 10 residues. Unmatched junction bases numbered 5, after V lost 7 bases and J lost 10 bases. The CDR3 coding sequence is TGCAGCGGCGGGACAGGTGACTACACCTTC. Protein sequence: CSGGTGDYTF.

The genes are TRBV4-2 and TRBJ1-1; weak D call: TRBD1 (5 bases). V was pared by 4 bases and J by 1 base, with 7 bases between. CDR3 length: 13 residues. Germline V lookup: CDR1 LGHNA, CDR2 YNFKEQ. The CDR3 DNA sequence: TGTGCCAGCAGCCGGGGGAAGAACACTGAAGCTTTCTTT. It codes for CASSRGKNTEAFF.

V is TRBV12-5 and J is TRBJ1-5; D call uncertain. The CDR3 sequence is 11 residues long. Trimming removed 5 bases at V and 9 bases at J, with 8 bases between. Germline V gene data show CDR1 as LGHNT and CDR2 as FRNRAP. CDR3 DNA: TGTGCTAGTGGTGTTGGGTGGCCCCAGCATTTT. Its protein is CASGVGWPQHF. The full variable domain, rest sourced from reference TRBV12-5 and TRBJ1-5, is DARVTQTPRHKVTEMGQEVTMRCQPILGHNTVFWYRQTMMQGLELLAYFRNRAPLDDSGMPKDRFSAEMPDATLATLKIQPSEPRDSAVYFCASGVGWPQHFGDGTRLSIL.

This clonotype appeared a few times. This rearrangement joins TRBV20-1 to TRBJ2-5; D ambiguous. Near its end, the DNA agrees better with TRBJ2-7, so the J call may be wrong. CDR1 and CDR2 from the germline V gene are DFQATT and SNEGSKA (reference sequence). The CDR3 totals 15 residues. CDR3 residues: CSARAFGSFSYEQYF. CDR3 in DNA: TGCAGTGCTAGAGCCTTCGGAAGCTTTAGCTACGAGCAGTACTTC.

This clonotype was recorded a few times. Written as DNA, the CDR3 is TGTGCCAGCAGCCAAGGTGGGGATGGAGGTGGCTACACCTTC. It translates to CASSQGGDGGGYTF. The chain carries TRBV6-5 and TRBJ1-2; D gene ambiguous. Trimming took off 6 bases at V and 7 bases at J, with 18 bases between the two ends. The CDR3 extends over 14 amino acids. Germline assignment: CDR1 MNHEY and CDR2 SVGAGI.

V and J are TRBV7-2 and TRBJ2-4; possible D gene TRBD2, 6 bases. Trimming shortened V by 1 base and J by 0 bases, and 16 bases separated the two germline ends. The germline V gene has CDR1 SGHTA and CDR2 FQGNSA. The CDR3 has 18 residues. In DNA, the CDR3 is TGTGCCAGCAGCTTAGGGCTTGGTGCGGGGCGAGCCAAAAACATTCAGTACTTC. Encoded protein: CASSLGLGAGRAKNIQYF.

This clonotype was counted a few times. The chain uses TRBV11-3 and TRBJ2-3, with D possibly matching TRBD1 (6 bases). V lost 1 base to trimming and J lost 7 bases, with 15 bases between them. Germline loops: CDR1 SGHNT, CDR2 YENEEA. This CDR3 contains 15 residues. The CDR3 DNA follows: TGTGCCAGCAGCTTAGGGGGGCGAGAGAGGAATACGCAGTATTTT. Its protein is CASSLGGRERNTQYF.

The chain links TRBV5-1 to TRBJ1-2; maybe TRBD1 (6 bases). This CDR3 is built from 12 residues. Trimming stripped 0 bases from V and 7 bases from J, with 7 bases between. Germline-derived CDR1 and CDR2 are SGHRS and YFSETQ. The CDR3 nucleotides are TGCGCCAGCAGCTTGGACAGGGCTGGCTACACCTTC. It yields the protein CASSLDRAGYTF.

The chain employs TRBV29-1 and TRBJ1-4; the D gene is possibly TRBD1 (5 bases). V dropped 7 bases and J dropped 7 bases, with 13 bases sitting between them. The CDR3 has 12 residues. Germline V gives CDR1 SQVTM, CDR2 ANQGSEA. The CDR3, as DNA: TGCAGCGGCGGGGGTCAGGGTGAAAAACTGTTTTTT. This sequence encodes CSGGGQGEKLFF.

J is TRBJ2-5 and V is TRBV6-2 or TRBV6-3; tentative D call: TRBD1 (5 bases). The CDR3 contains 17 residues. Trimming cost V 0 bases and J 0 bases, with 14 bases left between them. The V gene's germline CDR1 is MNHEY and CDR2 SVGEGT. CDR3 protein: CASSYSQVDSYQETQYF. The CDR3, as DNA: TGTGCCAGCAGTTACTCACAAGTCGACAGTTACCAAGAGACCCAGTACTTC.